The clone carrying this TCR beta chain showed up many times. This specimen belongs to a study of spatial heterogeneity in lung cancer. Study context: Among detected sequences, beta-chain ones consistently exceeded alpha-chain ones in number.

MiXCR was run by TCRdb on the 5' RACE reads, yielding one entry per CDR3 protein. Of under 40,000 distinct CDR3 sequences detected, less than 6.5% appear once; the ten largest clones hold approximately 25%. The time point denotes: sample taken at primary tumor resection. Germline V gene sequence: CDR1 DFQATT, CDR2 SNEGSKA (reference sequence). Losses at the gene ends were 6 bases for V and 5 bases for J; bases not matched to a gene: 5. CDR3 size: 13 residues. This specimen was PBMCs, taken at surgery. The rearrangement joins TRBV20-1 to TRBJ2-5; 11 bases align to TRBD2. The sequence was collected from a female donor with early-stage non-small cell lung cancer. The CDR3: CSAPLAGGETQYF. Here the CDR3 DNA reads TGCAGTGCCCCGCTAGCGGGGGGTGAGACCCAGTACTTC.